A selection of T cell receptor beta chains follows, all from one sample in a study of OX40 agonist ivuxolimab in advanced cancers. Here immunoSEQ multiplex PCR was the method, and the copy in TCRdb shows in-frame clones only, minus some. The sample has 95,000 to 100,000 clones; roughly 93% are singletons. The sample was CD4+ or CD8+ T cells sorted from blood, taken in a trial of the OX40 agonist ivuxolimab. Receptor source: an adult with an advanced solid tumor such as melanoma, head and neck, liver or kidney cancer. Both conserved end residues are trimmed from each CDR3. Fields, in order: V gene, clone size, D gene, J gene, CDR3 protein. The D gene is left open where the match is weak. The size of a clone is reported for some rows only, either as once, few or many, or as a class for expanded clones.

v_call: TRBV6-1
clone_size: NA
d_call: NA
j_call: TRBJ1-5
cdr3_aa: ASSEIQDYQPQH

v_call: TRBV29-1
clone_size: NA
d_call: NA
j_call: TRBJ2-7
cdr3_aa: SVGGGPYEQY

v_call: TRBV6-6
clone_size: once
d_call: NA
j_call: TRBJ1-2
cdr3_aa: ASSSGAPRGYT

v_call: TRBV7-9
clone_size: NA
d_call: NA
j_call: TRBJ2-7
cdr3_aa: ASSLVGDVANEQY

v_call: TRBV6-1
clone_size: once
d_call: TRBD2
j_call: TRBJ2-1
cdr3_aa: ASSRTSGSYNEQF

v_call: TRBV6-5
clone_size: NA
d_call: NA
j_call: TRBJ1-1
cdr3_aa: ASSGAGTLKLF

v_call: TRBV28
clone_size: NA
d_call: TRBD2
j_call: TRBJ2-5
cdr3_aa: ASRTLAGGEETQY

v_call: TRBV5-4
clone_size: NA
d_call: NA
j_call: TRBJ2-5
cdr3_aa: ASSPLAPGDQETQY

v_call: TRBV11-2
clone_size: NA
d_call: NA
j_call: TRBJ1-2
cdr3_aa: ASSSYAPRGNGYT

v_call: TRBV19
clone_size: few
d_call: NA
j_call: TRBJ2-1
cdr3_aa: ASSTSWGYNEQF

v_call: TRBV2
clone_size: NA
d_call: TRBD1
j_call: TRBJ1-5
cdr3_aa: ASSEGDRDQPQH

v_call: TRBV2
clone_size: once
d_call: TRBD1
j_call: TRBJ2-5
cdr3_aa: ASSPRDSNEETQY

v_call: TRBV15
clone_size: NA
d_call: NA
j_call: TRBJ2-1
cdr3_aa: ATSRVGLPYNEQF

v_call: TRBV2
clone_size: NA
d_call: TRBD1
j_call: TRBJ2-3
cdr3_aa: ASSEPRQGGTDTQY

v_call: TRBV29-1
clone_size: NA
d_call: TRBD1
j_call: TRBJ2-1
cdr3_aa: SAKTGSDNEQF

v_call: TRBV30
clone_size: NA
d_call: NA
j_call: TRBJ1-5
cdr3_aa: AWSQNSNQPQH

v_call: TRBV12-5
clone_size: NA
d_call: NA
j_call: TRBJ2-3
cdr3_aa: ASGLVQSTDTQY

v_call: TRBV30
clone_size: NA
d_call: NA
j_call: TRBJ2-4
cdr3_aa: AWRSPGSGQNIQY

v_call: TRBV4-3
clone_size: NA
d_call: TRBD1
j_call: TRBJ2-2
cdr3_aa: ASSHRDRGTGELF

v_call: TRBV28
clone_size: NA
d_call: NA
j_call: TRBJ2-7
cdr3_aa: ASSPPYGEQY

v_call: TRBV2
clone_size: NA
d_call: NA
j_call: TRBJ2-1
cdr3_aa: ASSIYSSYNEQF

v_call: TRBV25-1
clone_size: NA
d_call: NA
j_call: TRBJ1-5
cdr3_aa: ASEDAVGYQPQH

v_call: TRBV29-1
clone_size: NA
d_call: NA
j_call: TRBJ1-1
cdr3_aa: SVTGFTEAF

v_call: TRBV5-1
clone_size: once
d_call: TRBD1
j_call: TRBJ1-1
cdr3_aa: ASSWTGSNTEAF

v_call: TRBV29-1
clone_size: NA
d_call: NA
j_call: TRBJ2-4
cdr3_aa: SAWTVAKNIQY

v_call: TRBV30
clone_size: NA
d_call: NA
j_call: TRBJ1-2
cdr3_aa: AWTRRTYGGYT

v_call: TRBV28
clone_size: NA
d_call: NA
j_call: NA
cdr3_aa: ASSLTGGPYEQY

v_call: TRBV28
clone_size: once
d_call: NA
j_call: TRBJ2-6
cdr3_aa: ASGDSGANVLT

v_call: TRBV20-1
clone_size: NA
d_call: NA
j_call: TRBJ1-1
cdr3_aa: SATRNTEAF

v_call: TRBV6-6
clone_size: NA
d_call: NA
j_call: TRBJ1-2
cdr3_aa: ASSYSGTDYGYT

v_call: TRBV7-8
clone_size: NA
d_call: TRBD2
j_call: TRBJ2-1
cdr3_aa: ASSLETGTSGRNEQF

v_call: TRBV28
clone_size: NA
d_call: TRBD1
j_call: TRBJ1-5
cdr3_aa: ASSSDRDNQPQH

v_call: TRBV9
clone_size: NA
d_call: NA
j_call: TRBJ2-2
cdr3_aa: ASSVEAVNTGELF

v_call: TRBV2
clone_size: NA
d_call: NA
j_call: TRBJ1-5
cdr3_aa: ASSEALPSNQPQH

v_call: TRBV11-2
clone_size: NA
d_call: NA
j_call: TRBJ2-5
cdr3_aa: ASSFHQETQY

v_call: TRBV7-9
clone_size: NA
d_call: NA
j_call: TRBJ2-7
cdr3_aa: ASSDRLTYEQY

v_call: TRBV6-6
clone_size: NA
d_call: NA
j_call: TRBJ1-5
cdr3_aa: ASSPTLGVNQPQH

v_call: TRBV25-1
clone_size: NA
d_call: TRBD1
j_call: TRBJ2-3
cdr3_aa: ASRGTGPDTQY

v_call: TRBV20-1
clone_size: NA
d_call: NA
j_call: TRBJ2-7
cdr3_aa: SARWVGEQY

v_call: TRBV25-1
clone_size: NA
d_call: TRBD1
j_call: TRBJ1-4
cdr3_aa: ASRIRDSEKLF

v_call: TRBV6-6
clone_size: NA
d_call: NA
j_call: TRBJ1-1
cdr3_aa: ASKEGNTEAF

v_call: TRBV4-3
clone_size: NA
d_call: TRBD1
j_call: TRBJ2-6
cdr3_aa: ASSQDLGTVSGANVLT

v_call: TRBV29-1
clone_size: NA
d_call: NA
j_call: TRBJ2-3
cdr3_aa: SVDTGTDTQY

v_call: TRBV5-1
clone_size: NA
d_call: NA
j_call: TRBJ2-1
cdr3_aa: ASTTVPGRTWNEQF

v_call: TRBV30
clone_size: NA
d_call: NA
j_call: TRBJ2-3
cdr3_aa: AWGRRGTDTQY

v_call: TRBV28
clone_size: NA
d_call: NA
j_call: TRBJ1-1
cdr3_aa: ASSFINTEAF

v_call: TRBV28
clone_size: NA
d_call: NA
j_call: TRBJ1-5
cdr3_aa: ASSYSPQTGKFNQPQH

v_call: TRBV4-1
clone_size: NA
d_call: NA
j_call: TRBJ1-1
cdr3_aa: ASSPRQFYTEAF

v_call: TRBV29-1
clone_size: NA
d_call: TRBD1
j_call: TRBJ1-1
cdr3_aa: STDREYTEAF

v_call: TRBV28
clone_size: few
d_call: NA
j_call: TRBJ2-5
cdr3_aa: ASSSVPQETQY

v_call: TRBV6-1
clone_size: NA
d_call: TRBD2
j_call: TRBJ2-1
cdr3_aa: ASRKIAGGPNEQF

v_call: TRBV28
clone_size: NA
d_call: NA
j_call: TRBJ2-6
cdr3_aa: ASSLYTGSGANVLT

v_call: TRBV4-3
clone_size: NA
d_call: NA
j_call: TRBJ1-5
cdr3_aa: ASSPKWATGNQPQH

v_call: TRBV7-8
clone_size: NA
d_call: NA
j_call: TRBJ2-3
cdr3_aa: ASSLTETDTQY

v_call: TRBV28
clone_size: NA
d_call: NA
j_call: TRBJ1-3
cdr3_aa: ASSPAGPSGNTIY

v_call: TRBV5-6
clone_size: NA
d_call: NA
j_call: TRBJ2-3
cdr3_aa: ASSLVGADTQY

v_call: TRBV4-3
clone_size: NA
d_call: TRBD1
j_call: TRBJ2-3
cdr3_aa: ASSGQGNSGTQY

v_call: TRBV5-1
clone_size: NA
d_call: NA
j_call: TRBJ2-6
cdr3_aa: ASRRGTRGQSSGANVLT

v_call: TRBV5-1
clone_size: NA
d_call: NA
j_call: TRBJ2-3
cdr3_aa: ASSLGVGTKTQY

v_call: TRBV28
clone_size: NA
d_call: TRBD1
j_call: TRBJ1-5
cdr3_aa: ASSSAPFRTGGRQPQH